These 15 T cell receptor beta chains came from one sample sequenced in a study of CD8+ T cells in alopecia areata. Treatment given: oral pan-JAK inhibitor, 5-10 mg twice daily. Investigators isolated RNA and reverse transcribed it into cDNA to act as the sequencing template. Here immunoSEQ multiplex PCR was the method, and the copy in TCRdb shows in-frame clones only, minus some. The sample lists some 200,000 clones; around 56% were seen once. This material consisted of CD4+ T cells sorted from blood, taken at week 4, from a patient treated with tofacitinib. The receptors originated from a human donor with alopecia areata.

In DNA, the CDR3 is TGTGCCAGCAGCCAAGAAGCTCCGGGAACCACCCTTAACTATGGCTACACCTTC. Protein: CASSQEAPGTTLNYGYTF. The chain recombines TRBV4-2 with TRBJ1-2; D is uncertain. There are 18 residues in the CDR3. Trimming shortened V by 0 bases and J by 1 base, and 18 bases separated the two germline ends. Germline loops: CDR1 LGHNA, CDR2 YNFKEQ.

CDR3 region: CASSPDGELFF. CDR3 sequence (DNA): TGTGCCAGTTCCCCTGACGGGGAGCTGTTTTTT. The chain joins TRBV9 to TRBJ2-2; no firm D call. CDR3 length: 11 residues. Germline V gives CDR1 SGDLS, CDR2 YYNGEE. V shed 8 bases and J shed 7 bases, with 9 bases lying between them. The entire variable domain, with the rest obtained from reference TRBV9 and TRBJ2-2, is as follows: DSGVTQTPKHLITATGQRVTLRCSPRSGDLSVYWYQQSLDQGLQFLIQYYNGEERAKGNILERFSAQQFPDLHSELNLSSLELGDSALYFCASSPDGELFFGEGSRLTVL.

The rearrangement links TRBV5-1 to TRBJ1-5; D is perhaps TRBD1 (6 bases). Trimming left V 3 bases short and J 7 bases short, with 14 bases between. The germline CDR1 and CDR2 sequences are SGHRS and YFSETQ. CDR3 size: 14 residues. The CDR3, as DNA: TGCGCCAGCAGCTCAGGGGACACCGGGCAGCCCCAGCATTTT. Amino acid sequence: CASSSGDTGQPQHF.

The gene calls are TRBV28 and TRBJ1-2; D call uncertain. Germline-derived CDR1 and CDR2 are MDHEN and SYDVKM. The CDR3 is 12 residues long. The V end lost 8 bases, the J end lost 1 base, and 8 bases lay between the germline ends. CDR3 loop: CASRVINYGYTF. In nucleotides, the CDR3 is TGTGCCAGCCGCGTAATTAACTATGGCTACACCTTC.

In this sample, this clone turned up a few times. The chain links TRBV7-2 to TRBJ2-1, with 8 bases aligning to TRBD2. Germline CDR1 SGHTA, CDR2 FQGNSA. The V gene end was trimmed by 4 bases and the J gene end by 6 bases; junction bases not matched to a gene: 5. The CDR3 covers 14 residues. The CDR3 bases are TGTGCCAGCAGCTCGGGGGGGGTAGCCAATGAGCAGTTCTTC. Amino acids: CASSSGGVANEQFF.

The rearrangement uses TRBV29-1 and TRBJ1-1, with 7 bases identical to TRBD1. Germline assignment: CDR1 SQVTM and CDR2 ANQGSEA. V shed 1 base, J shed 1 base, and the junction held 12 bases outside the gene matches. This CDR3 is built from 17 residues. As DNA, the CDR3 is TGCAGCGTTGAAGGGGACCCAGGTGAGGGGGCGAACACTGAAGCTTTCTTT. Amino acid sequence: CSVEGDPGEGANTEAFF. The variable domain in full, with the rest retrieved from reference TRBV29-1 and TRBJ1-1, is SAVISQKPSRDICQRGTSLTIQCQVDSQVTMMFWYRQQPGQSLTLIATANQGSEATYESGFVIDKFPISRPNLTFSTLTVSNMSPEDSSIYLCSVEGDPGEGANTEAFFGQGTRLTVV.

In this sample, this clone turned up a few times. The chain combines TRBV7-2 with TRBJ1-1; D is perhaps TRBD1 (6 bases). CDR3 length: 15 amino acids. The germline V gene encodes CDR1 SGHTA and CDR2 FQGNSA. V gave up 0 bases and J gave up 0 bases, with 8 bases separating them. CDR3 region: CASSLAQGMNTEAFF. Written as DNA, the CDR3 is TGTGCCAGCAGCTTAGCACAGGGAATGAACACTGAAGCTTTCTTT.

The V call is TRBV29-1, the J call TRBJ2-5, with D perhaps matching TRBD1 or TRBD2 (5 bases each). CDR3 length: 12 amino acids. Germline V gene data show CDR1 as SQVTM and CDR2 as ANQGSEA. Trimming took off 4 bases at V and 7 bases at J, with 13 bases between the two ends. The CDR3 sequence: CSVVIGAGTQYF. CDR3 nucleotide sequence: TGCAGCGTTGTGATAGGGGCGGGGACCCAGTACTTC.

The CDR3 DNA is TGTGCCAGCAGCTTGATGGGGACAGGGGGTCCCAATGAGCAGTTCTTC. Translated: CASSLMGTGGPNEQFF. This sequence joins TRBV11-2 and TRBJ2-1, with 11 bases lining up with TRBD1. Germline V gives CDR1 SGHAT, CDR2 FQNNGV. The CDR3 has 16 amino acids. With 3 bases clipped from V and 6 bases from J, the junction kept 7 bases outside the gene matches.

Regarding this clone: The same CDR3 can be traced to other DNA sequences in this sample. V usage is TRBV9 and J usage is TRBJ1-1, with 7 bases fitting TRBD1. J gave up 4 bases and V 0 bases, and 0 bases lay outside the gene matches. Per the germline V gene, CDR1 is SGDLS and CDR2 is YYNGEE. This CDR3 has 13 amino acids. The CDR3 reads CASSVGTGTEAFF. As DNA, the CDR3 is TGTGCCAGCAGCGTAGGGACAGGCACTGAAGCTTTCTTT.

V and J are TRBV28 and TRBJ2-5, with D perhaps assigned TRBD1 or TRBD2 (6 bases each). Trimming took 8 bases from V and 1 from J, leaving 17 bases between them. CDR3 length: 15 residues. CDR1 is MDHEN and CDR2 is SYDVKM in the germline V gene. The CDR3: CASSLGGRGQETQYF. The CDR3, as DNA: TGTGCCAGCTCCTTGGGGGGCAGGGGCCAAGAGACCCAGTACTTC.

This clone was observed a few times. The V gene is TRBV7-9, the J gene TRBJ2-7; D gene unclear. V was trimmed by 3 bases and J by 1 base, leaving 7 bases between them. This CDR3 region has 13 residues. Germline values: CDR1 SEHNR, CDR2 FQNEAQ (reference sequence). DNA of the CDR3: TGTGCCAGCAGCTTCACAGATTCCTACGAGCAGTACTTC. This translates into CASSFTDSYEQYF.

This clone was detected only a few times. V gene TRBV2 combines with J gene TRBJ2-4; 9 bases align to TRBD1. J lost 7 bases, V lost 6 bases, and 7 bases had no gene match. This CDR3 has 14 residues. Per germline, CDR1 SNHLY and CDR2 FYNNEI. The CDR3 loop is CASRSDRGRNIQYF. CDR3 sequence (DNA): TGTGCCAGCAGATCGGACAGGGGCAGGAACATTCAGTACTTC. The entire variable domain, with the rest obtained from reference TRBV2 and TRBJ2-4, is as follows: EPEVTQTPSHQVTQMGQEVILRCVPISNHLYFYWYRQILGQKVEFLVSFYNNEISEKSEIFDDQFSVERPDGSNFTLKIRSTKLEDSAMYFCASRSDRGRNIQYFGAGTRLSVL.

The genes are TRBV30 and TRBJ2-2; D is unclear. Trimming pared 0 bases from V and 6 bases from J, leaving 11 bases between. CDR3 length: 14 residues. CDR1 is GTSNPN, CDR2 SVGIG, per germline (reference sequence). The DNA of the CDR3 is TGTGCCTGGAGTGTACTGCGTTGGGCCGGGGAGCTGTTTTTT. It translates to CAWSVLRWAGELFF.

This clone turned up a few times. J is TRBJ1-4 and V is TRBV18, with a tentative D call TRBD1 (6 bases). The CDR3 sequence is 14 residues long. Per the germline V gene, CDR1 is KGHSH and CDR2 is LQKENI. The V end lost 3 bases, the J end lost 5 bases, and 10 bases lay between the germline ends. Here the CDR3 DNA reads TGTGCCAGCTCACCCCAACAGGGCAATGAAAAACTGTTTTTT. Translating gives CASSPQQGNEKLFF.